This T cell receptor (beta chain) was sequenced in a study of cytomegalovirus exposure and HLA in healthy donors. Broader study findings: V- and J-gene trimming of TCR beta was linked (in a later analysis) to a missense DCLRE1C variant. The classifier reportedly diagnosed cytomegalovirus status with high sensitivity and specificity. A few chains tied to CMV proved CMV antigen-specific in vitro.

Vbeta (60) and Jbeta (13) primers were used in the PCR. Assay used: immunoSEQ multiplex PCR; TCRdb lists only in-frame clones, some missing. Of 150,000 to 200,000 clones listed, around 88% are singletons. Regarding this clone: The antigen is undetermined.

Specimen: PBMCs. The receptor was derived from a man in his forties or fifties in good health and CMV-seropositive.

CDR3 in amino acids: CASSLERRSTDTQYF. CDR3 nucleotides: TGCGCCAGCAGCCTTGAGCGGCGGAGCACAGATACGCAGTATTTT. This chain joins TRBV4-3 and TRBJ2-3; tentatively, D is TRBD2 (5 bases). The CDR3 contains 15 residues. V was cut by 4 bases and J by 0 bases, with 11 bases left in between. CDR1 is LGHNA, CDR2 YSLEER, per germline.